Shown below are 13 T cell receptor beta chains from a single sample sequenced in a study of T cell clonotyping in hematopoietic cell transplantation. Time point meaning: recipient sample about 28 days before transplant, after cytoreduction. Profiling relied on immunoSEQ multiplex PCR, and the TCRdb table lists in-frame clones only, not all of them. The table shows some 28,000 clones, with more than 70% occurring only once. This specimen was peripheral blood mononuclear cells, taken before stem cell transplant. All receptors derive from a man aged 35 to 55 with acute myeloid leukemia. Some clones in this sample may be carry-over from other donors' samples.

Here the CDR3 reads CSVTGLAAYETQYF. CDR3 sequence (DNA): TGCAGCGTTACAGGACTCGCAGCGTATGAGACCCAGTACTTC. The chain carries TRBV29-1 and TRBJ2-5; D tentatively reads TRBD1 or TRBD2 (5 bases each). Germline CDR1 and CDR2: SQVTM and ANQGSEA. The CDR3 runs to 14 residues. Trimming cost V 5 bases and J 5 bases, with 18 bases left between them.

This clone was found once. The rearrangement links TRBV7-9 to TRBJ2-2; the match to TRBD1 covers 10 bases. The V gene's germline CDR1 is SEHNR and CDR2 FQNEAQ (reference sequence). V trimming: 8 bases; J trimming: 3 bases; junction bases outside the gene matches: 15. The CDR3 runs 18 residues. The CDR3 DNA sequence: TGTGCCAGCTACACGCCCCCCCTAGGGACAGGGGACACCGGGGAGCTGTTTTTT. It codes for CASYTPPLGTGDTGELFF.

CDR3 sequence reads: CASSLSWAGLETQYF. The CDR3 DNA reads TGTGCCAGCAGCTTAAGTTGGGCGGGGTTAGAGACCCAGTACTTC. V usage is TRBV7-6 and J usage is TRBJ2-5; a possible D gene is TRBD2 (6 bases). The CDR3 contains 15 residues. Germline values: CDR1 SGHVS, CDR2 FNYEAQ. Trimming stripped 2 bases from V and 4 bases from J, with 14 bases between.

This rearrangement joins TRBV10-1 to TRBJ2-1, with unresolved D. CDR1 and CDR2 from the germline V gene are WNHNN and SYGVQD (reference sequence). Trimming pared 4 bases from V and 2 bases from J, leaving 9 bases between. The CDR3 totals 14 residues. The CDR3 DNA reads as TGCGCCAGCAGTGGTCTAGAACCCTACAATGAGCAGTTCTTC. It encodes CASSGLEPYNEQFF.

The V and J genes are TRBV5-1 and TRBJ2-1; 7 bases align to TRBD2. J gave up 4 bases and V 4 bases, and 11 bases lay outside the gene matches. The germline V gene encodes CDR1 SGHRS and CDR2 YFSETQ. The CDR3 has 16 amino acids. This chain's CDR3 is CASSPGGSRGYNEQFF. Here the CDR3 DNA reads TGCGCCAGCAGCCCGGGAGGTTCACGAGGATACAATGAGCAGTTCTTC.

This clone was seen only once. The chain is built from TRBV5-4 and TRBJ1-1; D is possibly TRBD1 (5 bases). Trimming took 0 bases from V and 8 from J, leaving 11 bases between them. The CDR3 is 13 residues long. CDR1 is SGHNT and CDR2 is YYREEE in the germline V gene (reference sequence). Written as DNA, the CDR3 is TGTGCCAGCAGCTTGGATGGTGACAGAGAAGCTTTCTTT. It codes for CASSLDGDREAFF.

This clone showed up just once. The chain uses TRBV7-2 and TRBJ1-3; no definite D call. V was cut by 4 bases and J by 4 bases, with 17 bases left in between. CDR3 length: 16 amino acids. Germline values: CDR1 SGHTA, CDR2 FQGNSA. CDR3 sequence: CASSWGGQFAGNTIYF. Written as DNA, the CDR3 is TGTGCCAGCAGCTGGGGTGGTCAGTTCGCCGGAAACACCATATATTTT.

The V call is TRBV6-5, the J call TRBJ2-7; 8 bases are a match to TRBD1. Trimming removed 0 bases from V and 4 bases from J; junction bases left unmatched: 8. Germline V gives CDR1 MNHEY, CDR2 SVGAGI. The CDR3 runs 16 residues. CDR3 in DNA: TGTGCCAGCAGTTACTCGAATGGCAGGGGGCGATACGAGCAGTACTTC. This encodes CASSYSNGRGRYEQYF.

This chain uses TRBV11-2 with TRBJ1-4; D gene unclear. This CDR3 contains 13 residues. V was shortened by 3 bases and J by 5 bases, with 7 bases between the two germline ends. The germline CDR1 and CDR2 sequences are SGHAT and FQNNGV. This CDR3 is CASSFVPNEKLFF. The CDR3 coding sequence is TGTGCCAGCAGCTTTGTCCCCAATGAAAAACTGTTTTTT.

The CDR3 DNA reads TGTGCCAGCAGTTTGCAGGGGGCGAGGGGCTACACCTTC. It yields the protein CASSLQGARGYTF. The chain is built from TRBV28 and TRBJ1-2, with TRBD1 identical over 8 bases. J gave up 8 bases and V 3 bases, and 5 bases lay outside the gene matches. CDR1 MDHEN and CDR2 SYDVKM come from the germline V gene. This CDR3 comprises 13 residues.

A remark on this clone: This CDR3 is also generated by other DNA sequences in the sample. The chain has TRBV9 and TRBJ2-3, with D unclear. Looked up from germline, CDR1 is SGDLS and CDR2 is YYNGEE. The CDR3 is made up of 12 amino acids. The V gene lost 0 bases and the J gene lost 6 bases, with 5 bases spanning the gap. Here the CDR3 DNA reads TGTGCCAGCAGCGTAGTGACGGATACGCAGTATTTT. Translation: CASSVVTDTQYF.

The chain recombines TRBV5-1 with TRBJ2-5; TRBD2 aligns across 7 bases. V shed 4 bases, J shed 5 bases, and the junction held 5 bases outside the gene matches. Germline V gene data show CDR1 as SGHRS and CDR2 as YFSETQ. The CDR3 is made up of 13 amino acids. This CDR3 reads CASSPGGRETQYF. CDR3 DNA: TGCGCCAGCAGCCCCGGGGGGAGGGAGACCCAGTACTTC.

V and J are TRBV11-3 and TRBJ2-7; TRBD1 aligns across 7 bases. The V segment lost 4 bases and the J segment 0 bases; nucleotides outside the gene matches: 6. Germline V gene lookup returns CDR1 SGHNT and CDR2 YENEEA. CDR3 length: 15 residues. CDR3 sequence reads: CASSSRDSSSYEQYF. CDR3 DNA: TGTGCCAGCAGCTCACGGGACAGCTCCTCCTACGAGCAGTACTTC.